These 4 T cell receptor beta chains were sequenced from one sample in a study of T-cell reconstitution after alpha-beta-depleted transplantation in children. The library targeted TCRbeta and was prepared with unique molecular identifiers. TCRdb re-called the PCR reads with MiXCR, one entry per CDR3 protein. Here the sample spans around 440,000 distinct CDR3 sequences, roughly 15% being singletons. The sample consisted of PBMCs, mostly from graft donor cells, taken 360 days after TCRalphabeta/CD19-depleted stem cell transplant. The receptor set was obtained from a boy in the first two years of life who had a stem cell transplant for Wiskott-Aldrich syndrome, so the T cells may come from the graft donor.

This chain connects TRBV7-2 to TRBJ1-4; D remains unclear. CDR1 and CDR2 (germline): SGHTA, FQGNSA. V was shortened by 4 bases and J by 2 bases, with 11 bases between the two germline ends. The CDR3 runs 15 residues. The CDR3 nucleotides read TGTGCCAGCAGCTCACAGAGGGCTACTAATGAAAAACTGTTTTTT. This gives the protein CASSSQRATNEKLFF. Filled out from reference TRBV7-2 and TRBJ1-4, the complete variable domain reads GAGVSQSPSNKVTEKGKDVELRCDPISGHTALYWYRQSLGQGLEFLIYFQGNSAPDKSGLPSDRFSAERTGGSVSTLTIQRTQQEDSAVYLCASSSQRATNEKLFFGSGTQLSVL.

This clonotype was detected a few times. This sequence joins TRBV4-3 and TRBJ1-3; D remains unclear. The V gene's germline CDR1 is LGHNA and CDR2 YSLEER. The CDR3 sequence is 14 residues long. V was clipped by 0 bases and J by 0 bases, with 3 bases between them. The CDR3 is CASSQDRSGNTIYF. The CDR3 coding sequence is TGCGCCAGCAGCCAAGATCGCTCTGGAAACACCATATATTTT.

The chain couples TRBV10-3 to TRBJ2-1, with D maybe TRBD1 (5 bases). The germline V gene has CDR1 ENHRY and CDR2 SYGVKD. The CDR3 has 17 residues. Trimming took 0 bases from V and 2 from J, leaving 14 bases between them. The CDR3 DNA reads TGTGCCATCAGTGAGTCGGGGCGCCCCAGGCCCTACAATGAGCAGTTCTTC. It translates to CAISESGRPRPYNEQFF.

CDR3 coding DNA: TGCAGTGCTGGATTTCGCGGGACTAGTAAGAGCAGCGAGCAGTACTTC. Translation gives CSAGFRGTSKSSEQYF. The chain employs TRBV20-1 and TRBJ2-7; 8 bases agree with TRBD2. CDR1 DFQATT and CDR2 SNEGSKA come from the germline V gene (reference sequence). This CDR3 is built from 16 residues. J gave up 6 bases and V 5 bases, and 18 bases lay outside the gene matches.